A selection of T cell receptor beta chains follows, all from one sample in a study of cytomegalovirus exposure and HLA in healthy donors. TCRdb's copy holds only in-frame clones and misses some; the assay was immunoSEQ multiplex PCR. This sample has roughly 150,000 clones, with more than 75% found just once. Sequenced: PBMCs. These receptors were collected from a man in his thirties or forties in good health and CMV-seronegative. Both conserved end residues are part of each CDR3. D genes are given only for firm matches.

j_call: TRBJ2-5
d_call: TRBD2
v_call: TRBV29-1
cdr3_aa: CSVVPGRALKETQYF

j_call: TRBJ2-1
d_call: TRBD2
v_call: TRBV29-1
cdr3_aa: CSVRPSGPYNEQFF

j_call: TRBJ2-3
d_call: TRBD1
v_call: TRBV10-3
cdr3_aa: CAISGRDRGLTDTQYF

j_call: TRBJ1-4
d_call: .
v_call: TRBV14
cdr3_aa: CASSQEWGTNEKLFF

j_call: TRBJ1-4
d_call: TRBD1
v_call: TRBV4-3
cdr3_aa: CASSPSPRTGPEEKLFF

j_call: TRBJ2-1
d_call: TRBD1
v_call: TRBV20-1
cdr3_aa: CSATGYNEQFF

j_call: TRBJ2-5
d_call: TRBD1
v_call: TRBV7-9
cdr3_aa: CASSLGLRTGGIKQETQYF

j_call: TRBJ1-2
d_call: .
v_call: TRBV6-4
cdr3_aa: CASSDSAGRTPYGYTF

j_call: TRBJ2-1
d_call: .
v_call: TRBV27
cdr3_aa: CASSLYPTAYNEQFF

j_call: TRBJ2-3
d_call: TRBD2
v_call: TRBV6-4
cdr3_aa: CASSRLAGASTDTQYF

j_call: TRBJ1-4
d_call: .
v_call: TRBV28
cdr3_aa: CALGATNEKLFF

j_call: TRBJ2-4
d_call: TRBD2
v_call: TRBV10-1
cdr3_aa: CASSAGGLDKNIQYF

j_call: TRBJ2-7
d_call: TRBD2
v_call: TRBV5-4
cdr3_aa: CASSAGGLAGVTYEQYF